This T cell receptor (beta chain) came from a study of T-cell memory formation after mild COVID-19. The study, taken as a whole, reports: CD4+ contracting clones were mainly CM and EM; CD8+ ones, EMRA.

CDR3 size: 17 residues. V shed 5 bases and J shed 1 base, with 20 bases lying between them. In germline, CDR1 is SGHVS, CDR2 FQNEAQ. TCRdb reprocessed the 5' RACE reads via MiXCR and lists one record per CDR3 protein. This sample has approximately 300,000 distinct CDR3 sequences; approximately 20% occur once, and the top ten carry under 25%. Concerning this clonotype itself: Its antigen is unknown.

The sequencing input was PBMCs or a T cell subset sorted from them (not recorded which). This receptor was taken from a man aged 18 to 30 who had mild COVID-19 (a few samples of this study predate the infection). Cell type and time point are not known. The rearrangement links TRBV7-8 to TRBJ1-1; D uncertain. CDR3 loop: CASSETISEAANTEAFF. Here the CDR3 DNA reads TGTGCCAGCAGCGAGACGATTTCTGAGGCGGCGAACACTGAAGCTTTCTTT.